Given below is one TCR beta chain in context. This CDR3 has 15 amino acids. The germline V and J ends were trimmed by 10 bases and 0 bases, with 16 bases remaining between them. Germline V lookup: CDR1 MDHEN, CDR2 SYDVKM. The sample belongs to a study of shared clonotypes between healthy human individuals. Background on the study: A donor's plate count was three for CD4 naive and three for CD4 memory; CD8 naive had two and CD8 memory one.

Deep level was the assay's run setting. Profiled with immunoSEQ multiplex PCR; TCRdb holds only in-frame clones, not every one. The sample lists roughly 2,500,000 clones, over 85% occurring once. The V call is TRBV28, the J call TRBJ2-4, with D perhaps TRBD2 (5 bases). The clonotype was recovered from a man between 18 and 29 years old in good health. Some clones in this sample may be carry-over from other donors' samples. What was sequenced was naive CD4+ T cells from PBMCs. The subset denotes: CD45RA+ positively selected. CDR3: CATITGGLAKNIQYF. As DNA, the CDR3 is TGTGCCACCATTACTGGAGGTCTAGCCAAAAACATTCAGTACTTC.